This T cell receptor beta chain came from a study of blood T cell repertoires in COVID-19. Study as a whole: Sources were T cells, B-cell-depleted T cells, or PBMCs; the material itself was cDNA or gDNA.

How the authors handled the data: Estimation of nucleated cell counts was performed using reference gene primer amplification. Sequencing used immunoSEQ multiplex PCR; TCRdb keeps in-frame clones, though not all of them. The D gene and trimming were derived from the DNA, and the V and J assignments and clone size from that table. The table lists roughly 700,000 clones, 70% to 90% of them singletons. The CDR3 runs 15 residues. J was trimmed by 2 bases and V by 5 bases; bases with no gene match: 8. The germline gives CDR1 LGHNA, CDR2 YNFKEQ. The chain has TRBV4-2 and TRBJ1-2; TRBD1 agrees at 7 bases. The sequence was collected from a woman aged 18-29 years with acute or convalescent COVID-19. The specimen sequenced was peripheral blood. The CDR3 sequence: CASSAHRGINYGYTF. CDR3 DNA sequence: TGTGCCAGCAGCGCGCACAGGGGAATAAACTATGGCTACACCTTC.